The 17 T cell receptor beta chains below all came from one sample that was sequenced in a study of brain metastases from non-small cell lung cancer. TCRdb's copy holds only in-frame clones and misses some; the assay was immunoSEQ multiplex PCR. The table records about 1,300 clones, nearly 90% of them present only once. The sample was primary lung tumor tissue. The receptors originated from a donor over 35 with non-small cell lung cancer.

This chain connects TRBV7-9 to TRBJ2-6; 16 bases line up with TRBD2. Germline V gene lookup returns CDR1 SEHNR and CDR2 FQNEAQ (reference sequence). The CDR3 sequence is 18 residues long. The V segment lost 5 bases and the J segment 2 bases; nucleotides outside the gene matches: 3. DNA of the CDR3: TGTGCCAGCAGCCCGGGACTAGCGGGGGGGCCTGGGGCCAACGTCCTGACTTTC. Amino acid sequence: CASSPGLAGGPGANVLTF.

The chain combines TRBV7-9 with TRBJ1-2; D is possibly TRBD1 (6 bases). Per the germline V gene, CDR1 is SEHNR and CDR2 is FQNEAQ (reference sequence). Trimming took off 1 base at V and 6 bases at J, with 12 bases between the two ends. This CDR3 is built from 14 residues. CDR3 nucleotide sequence: TGTGCCAGCAGCTTAGGACAGGATTACCATGGCTACACCTTC. It yields the protein CASSLGQDYHGYTF.

The chain recombines TRBV7-8 with TRBJ1-1, with D possibly TRBD1 on 6 matching bases. This CDR3 is built from 15 residues. Trimming left V 0 bases short and J 5 bases short, with 13 bases between. Germline V CDR1 and CDR2: SGHVS, FQNEAQ. The CDR3 is CASSLAGAGRTEAFF. CDR3 nucleotide sequence: TGTGCCAGCAGCTTAGCGGGGGCAGGGAGGACTGAAGCTTTCTTT.

V is TRBV29-1 and J is TRBJ1-1, with D possibly TRBD1 on 6 matching bases. Germline-derived CDR1 and CDR2 are SQVTM and ANQGSEA. This CDR3 has 12 amino acids. V was pared by 4 bases and J by 3 bases, with 9 bases between. The CDR3 spells CSVGEGDTEAFF. The CDR3 DNA reads TGCAGCGTTGGGGAGGGGGACACTGAAGCTTTCTTT.

This chain links TRBV7-9 with TRBJ2-3; D not certain. V lost 5 bases to trimming and J lost 6 bases, with 12 bases between them. The CDR3 runs 13 residues. Germline lookup yields CDR1 SEHNR and CDR2 FQNEAQ (reference sequence). In DNA, the CDR3 is TGTGCCAGCAGCCTCCGGACCGCTGATACGCAGTATTTT. This encodes CASSLRTADTQYF.

Details on this clone: A junction boundary mismatches the germline segment, possibly from a read error. The chain recombines TRBV7-2 with TRBJ2-7; 7 bases map to TRBD2. Germline V gene lookup returns CDR1 SGHTA and CDR2 FQGNSA. There are 16 residues in the CDR3. The CDR3 spells CASSPAGGKSSYEQYF. The DNA for the CDR3 is TGTGCTAGCAGCCCCGCCGGGGGGAAGAGCTCCTACGAGCAGTACTTC.

This clone was counted once. The V call is TRBV5-1, the J call TRBJ1-4; D remains ambiguous. With 5 bases removed from V and 0 bases from J, the gap between germline ends came to 8 bases. The CDR3 runs to 14 residues. Per the germline V gene, CDR1 is SGHRS and CDR2 is YFSETQ. The DNA for the CDR3 is TGCGCCAGCAGGACATTTTCAACTAATGAAAAACTGTTTTTT. Its protein is CASRTFSTNEKLFF.

The V and J genes are TRBV7-9 and TRBJ2-6; tentatively, D is TRBD1 or TRBD2 (6 bases each). Per the germline V gene, CDR1 is SEHNR and CDR2 is FQNEAQ (reference sequence). The CDR3 length is 16 residues. The V end lost 5 bases, the J end lost 1 base, and 12 bases lay between the germline ends. CDR3 DNA sequence: TGTGCCAGCAGCCCATGGAGGGGGTCTGGGGCCAACGTCCTGACTTTC. Its protein product is CASSPWRGSGANVLTF.

The chain recombines TRBV6-1 with TRBJ1-1; 7 positions agree with TRBD1. This CDR3 is 15 amino acids long. Germline CDR1 reads MNHNS; CDR2 reads SASEGT. The V segment lost 1 base and the J segment 0 bases; nucleotides outside the gene matches: 2. CDR3 amino acids: CASSEDGTVNTEAFF. In nucleotides, the CDR3 is TGTGCCAGCAGTGAAGATGGGACAGTGAACACTGAAGCTTTCTTT.

The gene calls are TRBV6-1 and TRBJ1-3, with D maybe TRBD1 (6 bases). In germline, CDR1 is MNHNS, CDR2 SASEGT. This CDR3 has 15 amino acids. The V and J ends lost 3 bases and 0 bases respectively, with 9 bases between them. CDR3 bases: TGTGCCAGCAGTGAGCAGGGGAGCTCTGGAAACACCATATATTTT. As protein: CASSEQGSSGNTIYF.

With respect to this clone: This clone may be a read error of a much larger clone one base away. The rearrangement links TRBV6-5 to TRBJ1-1; D may be TRBD1 (5 bases). Trimming removed 10 bases from V and 4 bases from J, with 16 bases in between. The CDR3 covers 13 residues. The germline V gene has CDR1 MNHEY and CDR2 SVGAGI. In DNA form, the CDR3 reads TGTGCCACCGGGGCGGAACCCCTCACTGAAGCTTTCTTT. Its translation is CATGAEPLTEAFF.

In this sample, this clone turned up once. CDR3 loop: CASSRYSSGASNTGELFF. The CDR3 DNA is TGTGCCAGCAGCCGATACTCTAGCGGGGCCTCGAACACCGGGGAGCTGTTTTTT. The chain couples TRBV14 to TRBJ2-2; 9 bases match TRBD2. Germline loops: CDR1 SGHDN, CDR2 FVKESK. V trimming: 4 bases; J trimming: 0 bases; junction bases outside the gene matches: 9. The CDR3 is 18 amino acids.

This clone was counted a single time. The chain has TRBV18 and TRBJ1-5, with D possibly matching TRBD1 (6 bases). The germline CDR1 and CDR2 sequences are KGHSH and LQKENI. The CDR3 runs 16 residues. Deletions cut 6 bases from V and 4 bases from J, with 19 bases between. The CDR3 is CASSNRKDRRNQPQHF. CDR3 nucleotide sequence: TGTGCCAGCTCGAACCGGAAGGACAGAAGAAATCAGCCCCAGCATTTT.

To note about this clone: This same CDR3 is encoded by further DNA sequences in the sample. The rearrangement joins TRBV4-1 to TRBJ2-1; D perhaps matches TRBD2 (5 bases). Per germline, CDR1 MGHRA and CDR2 YSYEKL. This CDR3 has 13 residues. V was trimmed by 0 bases and J by 13 bases, leaving 13 bases between them. CDR3 region: CASSQDLQLGQFF. In DNA, the CDR3 is TGCGCCAGCAGCCAAGATCTCCAACTAGGTCAGTTCTTC.

The table lists this clone with a count of one. The chain has TRBV12-3 or TRBV12-4 and TRBJ2-7, with D unclear. Trimming removed 1 base from V and 4 bases from J, with 2 bases in between. This CDR3 has 11 amino acids. The CDR3 bases are TGTGCCAGCAGTTTAGGGTACGAGCAGTACTTC. It yields the protein CASSLGYEQYF.

CDR3 bases: TGCGCCAGCAGCTTGACGGGACTAGCGGGGGGTCCCCCCTACGAGCAGTACTTC. Its translation is CASSLTGLAGGPPYEQYF. The chain has TRBV5-1 and TRBJ2-7, with TRBD2 identical over 15 bases. Germline V gene lookup returns CDR1 SGHRS and CDR2 YFSETQ. The CDR3 runs 18 residues. V lost 1 base, J lost 2 bases, and 7 bases stayed unmatched.

The gene calls are TRBV28 and TRBJ1-1, with 8 bases matching TRBD1. Germline V gives CDR1 MDHEN, CDR2 SYDVKM. The CDR3 extends over 12 amino acids. V dropped 4 bases and J dropped 6; count of bases not matched to a gene: 1. The CDR3 protein is CASSWTGSEAFF. In DNA form, the CDR3 reads TGTGCCAGCAGTTGGACAGGGTCTGAAGCTTTCTTT.